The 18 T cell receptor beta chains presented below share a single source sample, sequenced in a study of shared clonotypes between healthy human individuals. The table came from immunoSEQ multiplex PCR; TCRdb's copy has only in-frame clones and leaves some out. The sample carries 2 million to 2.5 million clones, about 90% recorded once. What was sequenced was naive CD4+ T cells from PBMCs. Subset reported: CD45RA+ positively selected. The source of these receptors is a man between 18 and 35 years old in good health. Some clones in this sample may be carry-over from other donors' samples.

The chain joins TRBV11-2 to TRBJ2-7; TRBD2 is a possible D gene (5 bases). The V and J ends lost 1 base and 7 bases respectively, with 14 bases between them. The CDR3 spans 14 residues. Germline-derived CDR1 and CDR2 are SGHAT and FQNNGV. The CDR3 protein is CASSLGAASLEQYF. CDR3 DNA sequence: TGTGCCAGCAGCTTAGGGGCGGCTAGCCTTGAGCAGTACTTC.

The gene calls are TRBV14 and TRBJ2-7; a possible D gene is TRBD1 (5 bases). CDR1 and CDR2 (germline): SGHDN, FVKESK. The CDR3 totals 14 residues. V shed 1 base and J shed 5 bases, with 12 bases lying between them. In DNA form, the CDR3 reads TGTGCCAGCAGCCAAGCGTCTCTGGACAACGAGCAGTACTTC. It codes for CASSQASLDNEQYF. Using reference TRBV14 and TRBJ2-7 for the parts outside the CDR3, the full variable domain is EAGVTQFPSHSVIEKGQTVTLRCDPISGHDNLYWYRRVMGKEIKFLLHFVKESKQDESGMPNNRFLAERTGGTYSTLKVQPAELEDSGVYFCASSQASLDNEQYFGPGTRLTVT.

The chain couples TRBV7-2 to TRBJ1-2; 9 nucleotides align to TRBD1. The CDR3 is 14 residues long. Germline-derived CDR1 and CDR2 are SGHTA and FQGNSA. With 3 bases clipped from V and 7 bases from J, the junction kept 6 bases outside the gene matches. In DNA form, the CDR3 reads TGTGCCAGCAGCTTCCGGGACAGGGTCGGTGGCTACACCTTC. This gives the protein CASSFRDRVGGYTF.

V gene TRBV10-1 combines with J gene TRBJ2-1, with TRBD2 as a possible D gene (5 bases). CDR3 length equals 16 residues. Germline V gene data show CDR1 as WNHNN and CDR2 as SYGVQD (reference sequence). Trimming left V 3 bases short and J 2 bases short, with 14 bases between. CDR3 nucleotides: TGCGCCAGCAGTGAAGCCGGGATTGGTACCTACAATGAGCAGTTCTTC. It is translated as CASSEAGIGTYNEQFF.

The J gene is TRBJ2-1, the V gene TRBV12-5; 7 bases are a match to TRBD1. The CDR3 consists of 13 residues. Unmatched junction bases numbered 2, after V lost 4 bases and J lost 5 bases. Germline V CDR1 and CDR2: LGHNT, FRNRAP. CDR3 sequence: CASGSQGDNEQFF. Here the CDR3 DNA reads TGTGCTAGTGGTTCTCAGGGGGACAATGAGCAGTTCTTC.

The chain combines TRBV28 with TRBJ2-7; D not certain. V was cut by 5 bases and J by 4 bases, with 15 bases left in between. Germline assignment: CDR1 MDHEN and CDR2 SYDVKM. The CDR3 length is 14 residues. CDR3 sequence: CASSPGSSIYEQYF. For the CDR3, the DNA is TGTGCCAGCAGTCCAGGTTCTTCTATTTACGAGCAGTACTTC.

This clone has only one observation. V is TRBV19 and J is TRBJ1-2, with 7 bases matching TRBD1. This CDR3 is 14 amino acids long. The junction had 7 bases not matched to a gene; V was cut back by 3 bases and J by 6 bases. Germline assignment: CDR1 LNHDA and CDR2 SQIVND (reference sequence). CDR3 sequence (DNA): TGTGCCAGTAGTATTGTGAACAGGGGAGATGGCTACACCTTC. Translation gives CASSIVNRGDGYTF.

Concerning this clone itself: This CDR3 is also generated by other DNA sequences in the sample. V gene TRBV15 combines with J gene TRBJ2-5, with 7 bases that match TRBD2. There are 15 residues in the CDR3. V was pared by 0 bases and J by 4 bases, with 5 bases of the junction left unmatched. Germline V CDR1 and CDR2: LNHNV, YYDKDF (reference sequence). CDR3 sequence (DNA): TGTGCCACCAGCAGAGATAGAGGGAGGGGAGAGACCCAGTACTTC. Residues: CATSRDRGRGETQYF.

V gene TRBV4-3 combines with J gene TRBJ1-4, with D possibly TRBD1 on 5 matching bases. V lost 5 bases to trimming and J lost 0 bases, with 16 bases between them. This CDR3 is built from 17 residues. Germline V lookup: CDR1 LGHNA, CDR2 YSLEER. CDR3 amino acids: CASSYRWQGATNEKLFF. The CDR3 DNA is TGCGCCAGCAGCTACCGTTGGCAGGGTGCAACTAATGAAAAACTGTTTTTT.

The CDR3 reads CASTKGQGTYGYTF. CDR3 in DNA: TGTGCCAGCACTAAAGGGCAGGGGACCTATGGCTACACCTTC. V gene TRBV28 combines with J gene TRBJ1-2, with a tentative D call TRBD1 (6 bases). The ends were cut back, 7 bases at V and 4 bases at J, with 16 bases in the middle. CDR1 and CDR2 from the germline V gene are MDHEN and SYDVKM. CDR3 length: 14 residues.

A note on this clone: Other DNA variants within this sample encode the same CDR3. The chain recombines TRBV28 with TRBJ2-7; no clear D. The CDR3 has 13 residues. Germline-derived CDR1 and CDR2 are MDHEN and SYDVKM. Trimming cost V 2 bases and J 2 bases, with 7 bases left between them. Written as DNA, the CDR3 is TGTGCCAGCAGTTTAACCGTACCCTACGAGCAGTACTTC. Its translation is CASSLTVPYEQYF.

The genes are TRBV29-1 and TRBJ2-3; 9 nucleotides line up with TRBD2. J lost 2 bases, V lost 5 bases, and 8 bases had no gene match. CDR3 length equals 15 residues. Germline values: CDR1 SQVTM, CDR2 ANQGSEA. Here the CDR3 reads CSVKLAGVATDTQYF. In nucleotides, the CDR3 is TGCAGCGTTAAGTTAGCGGGAGTGGCCACAGATACGCAGTATTTT.

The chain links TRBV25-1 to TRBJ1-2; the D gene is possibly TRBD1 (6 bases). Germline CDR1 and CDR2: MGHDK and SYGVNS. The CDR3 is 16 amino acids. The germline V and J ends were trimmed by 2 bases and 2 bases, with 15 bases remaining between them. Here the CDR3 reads CASSESYGRGNYGYTF. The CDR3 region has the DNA TGTGCCAGCAGTGAAAGCTATGGCAGGGGAAACTATGGCTACACCTTC.

The DNA for the CDR3 is TGTGCCAGCAGTTACATACGGGGGGAGACCCAGTACTTC. This encodes CASSYIRGETQYF. This rearrangement joins TRBV6-6 to TRBJ2-5; D might be TRBD2 (6 bases). The germline V and J ends were trimmed by 2 bases and 5 bases, with 9 bases remaining between them. Germline loops: CDR1 MNHNY, CDR2 SVGAGI (reference sequence). The CDR3 has 13 residues.

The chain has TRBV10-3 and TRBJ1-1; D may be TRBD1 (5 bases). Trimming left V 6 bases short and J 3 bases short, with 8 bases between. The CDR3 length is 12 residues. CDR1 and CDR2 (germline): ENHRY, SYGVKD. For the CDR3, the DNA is TGTGCCATCAGCAGGGATGACACTGAAGCTTTCTTT. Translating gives CAISRDDTEAFF.

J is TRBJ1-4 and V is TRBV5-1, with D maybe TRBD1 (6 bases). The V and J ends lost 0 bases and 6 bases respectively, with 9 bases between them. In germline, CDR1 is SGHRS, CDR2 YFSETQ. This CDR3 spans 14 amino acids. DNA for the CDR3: TGCGCCAGCAGCTTGGGACAGGATTATGAAAAACTGTTTTTT. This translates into CASSLGQDYEKLFF.

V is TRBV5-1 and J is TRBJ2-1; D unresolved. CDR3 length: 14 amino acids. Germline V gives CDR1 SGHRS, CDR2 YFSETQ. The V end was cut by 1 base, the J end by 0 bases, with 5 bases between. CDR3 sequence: CASSLLNSYNEQFF. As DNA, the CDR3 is TGCGCCAGCAGCTTGCTAAACTCCTACAATGAGCAGTTCTTC.

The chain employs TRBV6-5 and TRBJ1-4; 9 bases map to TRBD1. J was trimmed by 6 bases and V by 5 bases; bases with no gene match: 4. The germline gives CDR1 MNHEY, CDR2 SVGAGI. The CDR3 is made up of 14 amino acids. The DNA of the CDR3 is TGTGCCAGCAGTAACAGGGGGCGGTATGAAAAACTGTTTTTT. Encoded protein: CASSNRGRYEKLFF.